These 23 T cell receptor beta chains share one sample of origin, sequenced in a study of tumor and adjacent non-tumor tissue in lung cancer (dated 2018 in TCRdb). Bulk unsorted tissue served as the source for RNA extraction, and RNA quality was assessed using a NanoDrop ND-1000 and an Agilent 2100. Normal lung samples were distant non-tumor tissue taken more than 3 cm from the tumor edge. Library preparation employed multiplex PCR. Sequenced on an Illumina HiSeq 2500. TCRbeta libraries were constructed through three rounds of nested PCR with primers (Table S4) according to protocols adapted from ARM-PCR. TCRdb reanalyzed the raw reads on its own, using fastp at Q25 for trimming and MiXCR for clone calling, and kept in-frame beta chains. Merged by CDR3 protein, the rows form single entries marked with the most common genes and DNA. The sample records some 80,000 distinct CDR3 sequences, less than 85% of which are singletons. Around 40% of the sample comes from the top ten.

Sequences were obtained from distant non-tumor lung tissue. The receptor source for this set is a man between 65 and 85 years old with non-small cell lung cancer.

In the case of this clonotype: The junction and the germline gene differ at one end; a read error may be behind it. CDR3 sequence (DNA): TGTTCCAGCAGCTCCGAATACCAAGGACTAGCGGATAACTTCAATGAGCAGTTCTTT. This translates into CSSSSEYQGLADNFNEQFF. The V call is TRBV5-6, the J call TRBJ2-1, with 10 bases matching TRBD2. Germline V gives CDR1 SGHDT, CDR2 YYEEEE. This CDR3 has 19 residues. The entire variable domain, with the rest obtained from reference TRBV5-6 and TRBJ2-1, is as follows: DAGVTQSPTHLIKTRGQQVTLRCSPKSGHDTVSWYQQALGQGPQFIFQYYEEEERQRGNFPDRFSGHQFPNYSSELNVNALLLGDSALYLCSSSSEYQGLADNFNEQFFGPGTRLTVL.

The chain joins TRBV10-3 to TRBJ1-2, with D possibly matching TRBD1 (5 bases). Trimming left V 5 bases short and J 5 bases short, with 18 bases between. From germline, CDR1 is ENHRY and CDR2 SYGVKD. The CDR3 extends over 15 amino acids. CDR3 sequence reads: CAISMSSGDFYGYTF. CDR3 in DNA: TGTGCCATCAGTATGTCTAGCGGGGACTTTTATGGCTACACCTTC.

A remark on this clonotype: A junction boundary mismatches the germline segment, possibly from a read error. V is TRBV5-1 and J is TRBJ1-4, with 7 bases fitting TRBD1. Germline CDR1 reads SGHRS; CDR2 reads YFSETQ. This CDR3 contains 17 residues. CDR3 loop: CANSPYGGTATNENLFF. CDR3 nucleotides: TGCGCCAACAGCCCCTACGGTGGGACAGCAACTAATGAAAACCTGTTTTTT.

The CDR3 sequence is CASSDTEELFF. The CDR3 coding sequence is TGCGCCAGCAGCGACACTGAGGAGCTGTTTTTT. The gene calls are TRBV5-1 and TRBJ2-2, with D uncertain. This CDR3 region has 11 residues. V lost 4 bases, J lost 10 bases, and 8 bases lay in between. CDR1 and CDR2 (germline): SGHRS, YFSETQ.

A note on this clonotype: One end of the junction is discordant with germline, which a read error may explain. The chain uses TRBV29-1 and TRBJ2-2; 16 bases align to TRBD2. The CDR3 has 15 residues. Germline V CDR1 and CDR2: SQVTM, ANQGSEA. CDR3 sequence: CSLGLAGGYSGELLF. CDR3 nucleotide sequence: TGCAGCTTGGGACTAGCGGGAGGGTACTCCGGGGAGCTGTTATTT.

Note on this clonotype: Relative to the germline gene, one junction end is altered; a read error may explain this. The V and J genes are TRBV11-2 and TRBJ2-5, with 9 positions matching TRBD2. The J call may be wrong; the DNA end is better matched by TRBJ2-1. The CDR3 spans 18 residues. Germline CDR1 reads SGHAT; CDR2 reads FQNNGV. CDR3 residues: CASNLVWNSGGRQETQFF. CDR3 coding DNA: TGTGCCAGCAACTTAGTATGGAATAGCGGGGGCCGACAAGAGACCCAGTTCTTC.

The chain uses TRBV20-1 and TRBJ1-5; tentatively, D is TRBD2 (5 bases). The DNA end is a closer match to TRBJ2-3, so the J assignment may be wrong. Germline CDR1 is DFQATT and CDR2 is SNEGSKA (reference sequence). The CDR3 covers 12 residues. The CDR3: CSAASGGQPQYF. The DNA for the CDR3 is TGCAGTGCTGCTTCAGGAGGCCAGCCTCAGTATTTT.

The sample holds a few counts of this clonotype. Given the absence of the conserved phenylalanine or tryptophan at the CDR3 end, a read error is likely. The chain employs TRBV29-1 and TRBJ2-2; 8 bases agree with TRBD2. With 7 bases clipped from V and 7 bases from J, the junction kept 8 bases outside the gene matches. Germline lookup yields CDR1 SQVTM and CDR2 ANQGSEA. The CDR3 runs to 13 residues. Here the CDR3 reads CSAGTSVGGELFC. The CDR3 DNA reads TGCAGCGCCGGGACTAGTGTAGGCGGGGAGCTGTTTTGT.

A few counts support this clonotype. This sequence joins TRBV13 and TRBJ2-5; D ambiguous. Germline V gene sequence: CDR1 PRHDT, CDR2 FYEKMQ (reference sequence). V gave up 2 bases and J gave up 7 bases, with 14 bases separating them. The CDR3 totals 14 residues. The CDR3 DNA follows: TGTGCCAGCAGCTTATGTAGGGCGGAAGGGACCCAGTACTTC. Its protein product is CASSLCRAEGTQYF.

Notes on this clonotype: The conserved phenylalanine or tryptophan normally closing the CDR3 is absent here, so this likely arose from a read error. No DNA is shown, since the ends of the CDR3 on it are uncertain; the CDR3 is the one TCRdb lists. The chain combines TRBV4-1 with TRBJ2-3. Germline V CDR1 and CDR2: MGHRA, YSYEKL. The CDR3 is 11 amino acids long, termini counted. This CDR3 is CARRHQDTQNL.

A note on this clonotype: This may come from a read error, since a much larger clone is one base off. The chain carries TRBV5-1 and TRBJ2-3, with 12 nucleotides matching TRBD2. The CDR3 loop spans 17 amino acids. Germline CDR1 and CDR2: SGHRS and YFSETQ. The CDR3 nucleotides read TGCGCCAGCAGCTTGTGGCTAGCGGGAGGGCCTGGAGATACGCACTATTTT. Translation: CASSLWLAGGPGDTHYF.

In the case of this clonotype: The CDR3 carries no conserved terminal phenylalanine or tryptophan, so it likely arises from a read error. The chain couples TRBV20-1 to TRBJ1-5, with D possibly being TRBD1 (5 bases). CDR1 DFQATT and CDR2 SNEGSKA come from the germline V gene (reference sequence). Trimming shortened V by 4 bases and J by 7 bases, and 17 bases separated the two germline ends. CDR3 length equals 14 residues. The CDR3 region is CSAIHGTGDQPQHL. In nucleotides, the CDR3 is TGCAGTGCTATTCACGGGACGGGGGACCAGCCCCAGCATCTT.

This chain connects TRBV20-1 to TRBJ1-3; D remains unclear. The CDR3 covers 15 residues. Germline V lookup: CDR1 DFQATT, CDR2 SNEGSKA (reference sequence). V shed 0 bases and J shed 4 bases, with 13 bases lying between them. In DNA form, the CDR3 reads TGCAGTGCTAGAGATTTGGGCAGCGTAGGAAACACCATATATTTT. Translating gives CSARDLGSVGNTIYF.

This clonotype occurred a few times. This may come from a read error, since a much larger clone is one base off. This rearrangement joins TRBV29-1 to TRBJ2-1; 11 bases agree with TRBD1. Losses at the gene ends were 6 bases for V and 6 bases for J; bases not matched to a gene: 7. This CDR3 spans 14 amino acids. From germline, CDR1 is SQVTM and CDR2 ANQGSEA. DNA for the CDR3: TGCAGCGTGGACAGGGGGCGCCCGCTCAATGAGCAGTTCTTC. It is translated as CSVDRGRPLNEQFF.

This clonotype was detected ten times or more. The V call is TRBV18, the J call TRBJ2-1; D could derive from TRBD1 or TRBD2 (5 bases each). The V gene lost 3 bases and the J gene lost 0 bases, with 9 bases spanning the gap. The CDR3 totals 15 residues. Per germline, CDR1 KGHSH and CDR2 LQKENI. DNA of the CDR3: TGTGCCAGCTCACCGGGACCAAGCTCCTACAATGAGCAGTTCTTC. Translation gives CASSPGPSSYNEQFF.

As to this clonotype: A read error may account for a junction end that differs from germline. The chain is built from TRBV4-1 and TRBJ2-7; 11 bases agree with TRBD2. Germline V gene lookup returns CDR1 MGHRA and CDR2 YSYEKL. This CDR3 spans 16 amino acids. This CDR3 is CASSRSLAGEGEEQYF. CDR3 DNA sequence: TGTGCCAGCAGCCGGTCACTAGCGGGAGAGGGGGAGGAGCAGTACTTT.

In regard to this clonotype: Possible read error: a much larger clone is one base away. The chain uses TRBV12-3 or TRBV12-4 and TRBJ1-4, with no clear D. The CDR3 spans 16 residues. CDR3 bases: TGTGCCAGCAGTTTTAACGGAGCCTCAACTAGTGAAAAACTGTTTTTT. It encodes CASSFNGASTSEKLFF.

This clonotype came up a few times. The chain couples TRBV9 to TRBJ2-1; TRBD2 matches 9 bases. The CDR3 length is 15 residues. V was pared by 3 bases and J by 5 bases, with 6 bases of the junction left unmatched. Germline loops: CDR1 SGDLS, CDR2 YYNGEE. CDR3 coding DNA: TGTGCCAGCAGCGCATTTAGCGGGAGAAACAATGAGCAGTTCTTC. Translating it yields CASSAFSGRNNEQFF. Full variable domain (outside the CDR3, taken from reference TRBV9 and TRBJ2-1): DSGVTQTPKHLITATGQRVTLRCSPRSGDLSVYWYQQSLDQGLQFLIQYYNGEERAKGNILERFSAQQFPDLHSELNLSSLELGDSALYFCASSAFSGRNNEQFFGPGTRLTVL.

Comments on this clonotype: The missing conserved phenylalanine or tryptophan at the end of this CDR3 makes a read error likely. V gene TRBV11-2 combines with J gene TRBJ2-7, with D perhaps assigned TRBD1 or TRBD2 (5 bases each). The CDR3 has 14 residues. The germline CDR1 and CDR2 sequences are SGHAT and FQNNGV. Trimming stripped 9 bases from V and 2 bases from J, with 17 bases between. The CDR3 DNA reads as TGTGCCAGACGCAGAAGTGGGGGAACCTACGAGCAGTACTTA. This translates into CARRRSGGTYEQYL.

The chain couples TRBV12-3 or TRBV12-4 to TRBJ2-2, with unresolved D. V gave up 3 bases and J gave up 1 base, with 6 bases separating them. The CDR3 is 14 residues long. The CDR3 DNA is TGTGCCAGCAGTTTCTGGCAGAACACCGGGGAGCTGTTTTTT. It is translated as CASSFWQNTGELFF.

The rearrangement uses TRBV4-1 and TRBJ1-5; D is unclear. The CDR3 runs 15 residues. Germline lookup yields CDR1 MGHRA and CDR2 YSYEKL. Trimming left V 7 bases short and J 6 bases short, with 19 bases between. The CDR3 DNA reads as TGCGCCAGCAACCTAGGAGGTTTGGGTAGTCAGCCCCAGCATTTT. This codes for CASNLGGLGSQPQHF.

As regards this clonotype: The CDR3 does not close with the conserved phenylalanine or tryptophan, likely indicating a read error. No DNA is shown, since the ends of the CDR3 on it are uncertain; the CDR3 is the one TCRdb lists. The rearrangement joins TRBV4-1 to TRBJ1-1. Termini included, the CDR3 measures 13 amino acids. Germline values: CDR1 MGHRA, CDR2 YSYEKL. This CDR3 is CASSQGGRAEAVC.

In the case of this clonotype: The junction departs from the called germline gene at one end, perhaps through a read error. The rearrangement joins TRBV5-4 to TRBJ1-2; D call uncertain. The CDR3 covers 13 residues. Germline V gene sequence: CDR1 SGHNT, CDR2 YYREEE (reference sequence). The CDR3 protein is CASSLGEIDGYAF. As DNA, the CDR3 is TGTGCCAGCAGCTTGGGGGAGATCGATGGCTACGCCTTC.